Each of the 28 T cell receptor beta chains below was sequenced from the same sample in a study of T cells after yellow fever vaccination. In TCRdb, the 5' RACE reads were re-called with MiXCR into one record per CDR3 protein. The data contain a few hundred thousand distinct CDR3 sequences, about 6.6% of them seen just once; the ten biggest clones take up roughly a sixth. The sample in question was PBMCs, obtained around 45 days after the first yellow fever vaccination. These receptors all come from a young man who received the YFV17D yellow fever vaccine.

The rearrangement joins TRBV12-3 or TRBV12-4 to TRBJ1-2; no clear D. This CDR3 has 13 residues. The V end lost 1 base, the J end lost 8 bases, and 11 bases lay between the germline ends. The chain's CDR3 is CASSLVLFGGYTF. Here the CDR3 DNA reads TGTGCCAGCAGTTTAGTTCTCTTCGGCGGCTACACCTTC.

This clonotype was seen a handful of times. The chain carries TRBV6-2 or TRBV6-3 and TRBJ2-1; 7 bases fit TRBD2. This CDR3 has 17 amino acids. V shed 2 bases and J 0 bases; nucleotides not matched to a gene: 7. Per germline, CDR1 MNHEY and CDR2 SVGEGT. Written as DNA, the CDR3 is TGTGCCAGCAGTTACGGCAGGCGGGGGAGCTCCTACAATGAGCAGTTCTTC. It translates to CASSYGRRGSSYNEQFF.

This clonotype turned up a few times. The chain joins TRBV25-1 to TRBJ2-2; possibly TRBD1 or TRBD2 for D (5 bases each). With 5 bases removed from V and 4 bases from J, the gap between germline ends came to 23 bases. The V gene's germline CDR1 is MGHDK and CDR2 SYGVNS. The CDR3 length is 18 residues. This CDR3 reads CASSSSGPHTRGTGELFF. DNA for the CDR3: TGTGCCAGCAGTTCCTCAGGCCCACATACGAGGGGCACCGGGGAGCTGTTTTTT.

This clonotype was observed many times. The chain is built from TRBV2 and TRBJ1-1; D may be TRBD1 (5 bases). The CDR3 runs 13 residues. Trimming took 4 bases from V and 2 from J, leaving 8 bases between them. The germline CDR1 and CDR2 sequences are SNHLY and FYNNEI. The CDR3 bases are TGTGCCAGCAGTGGCCAGGGAAACACTGAAGCTTTCTTT. Its translation is CASSGQGNTEAFF.

This clonotype was recorded a few times. The CDR3 nucleotides are TGTGCCAGCTCCCGGGACAGGGGGCTTGGCTACACCTTC. Protein product: CASSRDRGLGYTF. V usage is TRBV18 and J usage is TRBJ1-2; 12 positions match TRBD1. Germline CDR1 KGHSH, CDR2 LQKENI. Trimming at V came to 6 bases and at J to 7 bases, leaving 3 bases not matched to a gene. CDR3 size: 13 residues.

The chain has TRBV20-1 and TRBJ1-5; 7 bases are a match to TRBD1. Germline V CDR1 and CDR2: DFQATT, SNEGSKA (reference sequence). V shed 3 bases, J shed 7 bases, and the junction held 6 bases outside the gene matches. This CDR3 has 13 residues. Written as DNA, the CDR3 is TGCAGTGCTAGCGGGACAGCGATACAGCCCCAGCATTTT. Translating it yields CSASGTAIQPQHF.

This sequence joins TRBV6-2 or TRBV6-3 and TRBJ1-5; TRBD1 agrees at 9 bases. After removal of 4 bases from V and 0 bases from J, the junction contained 7 bases not matched to a gene. The CDR3 length is 17 residues. Per germline, CDR1 MNHEY and CDR2 SVGEGT. The CDR3 sequence is CASSSRTGEYSNQPQHF. The CDR3, as DNA: TGTGCCAGCAGTTCGAGGACAGGGGAATATAGCAATCAGCCCCAGCATTTT.

This clonotype has a count of ten or more. The chain couples TRBV27 to TRBJ2-7; no reliable D call. The CDR3 covers 10 residues. Germline V CDR1 and CDR2: MNHEY, SMNVEV (reference sequence). V lost 2 bases and J 7 bases, leaving 3 bases between the germline ends. DNA of the CDR3: TGTGCCAGCAGTTTAACTGAGCAGTACTTC. Its translation is CASSLTEQYF.

The chain employs TRBV9 and TRBJ1-2; tentative D call: TRBD1 (5 bases). CDR3 length: 16 residues. CDR1 and CDR2 (germline): SGDLS, YYNGEE. Deletions cut 2 bases from V and 5 bases from J, with 19 bases between. This chain's CDR3 is CASSVGPTKEYYGYTF. The CDR3, as DNA: TGTGCCAGCAGCGTGGGACCAACCAAGGAGTATTATGGCTACACCTTC.

The table lists this clonotype with many counts. The rearrangement joins TRBV5-1 to TRBJ2-5; either TRBD1 or TRBD2 may fit D (5 bases each). Trimming removed 0 bases at V and 7 bases at J, with 19 bases between. The length of the CDR3 is 16 residues. Germline V gene data show CDR1 as SGHRS and CDR2 as YFSETQ. The CDR3, as DNA: TGCGCCAGCAGCTTGGAAATGTCGGGATCCCAGGGGACCCAGTACTTC. It specifies CASSLEMSGSQGTQYF.

The chain uses TRBV12-3 or TRBV12-4 and TRBJ1-5, with D unresolved. Trimming took off 6 bases at V and 0 bases at J, with 9 bases between the two ends. CDR3 length: 14 amino acids. The CDR3 is CASSRKYSNQPQHF. As DNA, the CDR3 is TGTGCCAGCAGCAGAAAATATAGCAATCAGCCCCAGCATTTT.

This clonotype was seen repeatedly, ten times or more. The chain is built from TRBV6-2 or TRBV6-3 and TRBJ2-7; D is unresolved. This CDR3 contains 13 residues. The germline V gene has CDR1 MNHEY and CDR2 SVGEGT. V was clipped by 2 bases and J by 6 bases, with 11 bases between them. CDR3 DNA: TGTGCCAGCAGTTACATCCCGTGGGGCGAGCAGTACGTC. It codes for CASSYIPWGEQYV.

This clonotype came up a few times. This chain connects TRBV14 to TRBJ2-7; maybe TRBD1 (6 bases). CDR3 length equals 13 residues. Germline-derived CDR1 and CDR2 are SGHDN and FVKESK. Between the trimmed V and J ends, which lost 4 bases and 4 bases, there was a span of 11 bases. In nucleotides, the CDR3 is TGTGCCAGCAGCCGTAAACAGGGTTACGAGCAGTACGTC. Its protein product is CASSRKQGYEQYV.

The table lists this clonotype with a few counts. The gene calls are TRBV12-3 or TRBV12-4 and TRBJ2-1; TRBD2 matches 13 bases. This CDR3 is built from 17 residues. With V trimmed by 3 bases and J by 4 bases, 6 bases remained unmatched. This CDR3 is CASSLGLAGSQYNEQFF. CDR3 nucleotide sequence: TGTGCCAGCAGTTTGGGACTAGCGGGGAGCCAATACAATGAGCAGTTCTTC.

This clonotype appeared many times. The rearrangement links TRBV5-1 to TRBJ1-2; D unclear. Trimming took off 0 bases at V and 2 bases at J, with 14 bases between the two ends. Germline assignment: CDR1 SGHRS and CDR2 YFSETQ. The CDR3 has 16 amino acids. CDR3 nucleotides: TGCGCCAGCAGCTTGGCCCAGGTAGGGCCCAACTATGGCTACACCTTC. Encoded protein: CASSLAQVGPNYGYTF.

This clonotype was seen repeatedly, ten times or more. Germline is not matched at one junction end, which may reflect a read error. The V call is TRBV5-6, the J call TRBJ1-2; 9 nucleotides match TRBD1. Germline CDR1 SGHDT, CDR2 YYEEEE. The length of the CDR3 is 14 residues. CDR3 region: CASRLDRGVYGYTF. The CDR3 DNA follows: TGTGCCAGCAGGTTGGACAGGGGAGTCTATGGCTACACCTTC.

This clonotype was observed at least ten times. The chain joins TRBV7-2 to TRBJ1-1, with D maybe TRBD1 (6 bases). CDR1 is SGHTA and CDR2 is FQGNSA in the germline V gene. There are 14 residues in the CDR3. V was shortened by 3 bases and J by 7 bases, with 15 bases between the two germline ends. CDR3 bases: TGTGCCAGCAGCTTGTACAGGGAACGCCTTGAAGCTTTCTTT. It codes for CASSLYRERLEAFF.

The V call is TRBV5-5, the J call TRBJ2-3; TRBD1 or TRBD2 may be the D gene (5 bases each). The length of the CDR3 is 15 residues. V lost 4 bases, J lost 4 bases, and 16 bases lay in between. Germline loops: CDR1 SGHKS, CDR2 YYEKEE (reference sequence). The CDR3 DNA reads TGTGCCAGCAGCCCGCGGGTACTGGGACCAGATACGCAGTATTTT. Encoded protein: CASSPRVLGPDTQYF. Looking up the rest from reference TRBV5-5 and TRBJ2-3 gives the full variable domain: DAGVTQSPTHLIKTRGQQVTLRCSPISGHKSVSWYQQVLGQGPQFIFQYYEKEERGRGNFPDRFSARQFPNYSSELNVNALLLGDSALYLCASSPRVLGPDTQYFGPGTRLTVL.

This chain links TRBV24-1 with TRBJ2-3; D not resolved. V lost 0 bases, J lost 2 bases, and 17 bases lay in between. This CDR3 comprises 18 residues. Germline CDR1 reads KGHDR; CDR2 reads SFDVKD. The CDR3 protein is CATSDLRAAGADTDTQYF. CDR3 in DNA: TGTGCCACCAGTGATTTGCGGGCGGCAGGAGCAGACACAGATACGCAGTATTTT.

The gene calls are TRBV19 and TRBJ1-1; D gene ambiguous. CDR3 size: 12 residues. Trimming cost V 3 bases and J 3 bases, with 5 bases left between them. Per the germline V gene, CDR1 is LNHDA and CDR2 is SQIVND (reference sequence). CDR3 region: CASSISDTEAFF. DNA of the CDR3: TGTGCCAGTAGTATTAGCGACACTGAAGCTTTCTTT.

The rearrangement uses TRBV9 and TRBJ1-2; tentative D call: TRBD1 (6 bases). Trimming stripped 4 bases from V and 3 bases from J, with 16 bases between. Germline CDR1 is SGDLS and CDR2 is YYNGEE. This CDR3 is built from 15 residues. The CDR3 DNA is TGTGCCAGCAGCTCACAGGGTTTCGATCACTATGGCTACACCTTC. Translating it yields CASSSQGFDHYGYTF.

The chain links TRBV10-3 to TRBJ2-3, with 11 bases lining up with TRBD1. Trimming removed 3 bases from V and 4 bases from J; junction bases left unmatched: 3. The V gene's germline CDR1 is ENHRY and CDR2 SYGVKD. There are 15 residues in the CDR3. This chain's CDR3 is CAISEGTGGADTQYF. CDR3 bases: TGTGCCATCAGTGAAGGGACAGGGGGGGCAGATACGCAGTATTTT.

This chain links TRBV3-1 with TRBJ2-1; TRBD2 aligns across 11 bases. Germline loops: CDR1 LGHDT, CDR2 YNNKEL (reference sequence). The CDR3 covers 15 residues. V lost 3 bases and J lost 9; bases outside the gene matches: 7. CDR3 sequence (DNA): TGTGCCAGCAGCCAGAATAGCGGGGGGGCTGGTGAGCAGTTCTTC. Residues: CASSQNSGGAGEQFF.

In this sample, this clonotype turned up a few times. This chain links TRBV28 with TRBJ1-4; 8 bases match TRBD1. The CDR3 consists of 15 residues. V trimming: 2 bases; J trimming: 5 bases; junction bases outside the gene matches: 4. From germline, CDR1 is MDHEN and CDR2 SYDVKM. CDR3 in DNA: TGTGCCAGCAGTTTACCAGGGGGCAACAATGAAAAACTGTTTTTT. Protein product: CASSLPGGNNEKLFF. The whole variable domain, filled in from reference TRBV28 and TRBJ1-4, reads DVKVTQSSRYLVKRTGEKVFLECVQDMDHENMFWYRQDPGLGLRLIYFSYDVKMKEKGDIPEGYSVSREKKERFSLILESASTNQTSMYLCASSLPGGNNEKLFFGSGTQLSVL.

V is TRBV4-3 and J is TRBJ2-3, with D perhaps matching TRBD1 or TRBD2 (5 bases each). Deletions cut 1 base from V and 4 bases from J, with 12 bases between. CDR1 is LGHNA and CDR2 is YSLEER in the germline V gene. CDR3 length equals 15 residues. The CDR3 nucleotides are TGCGCCAGCAGCCAAGCCCACCCGGGACCAGATACGCAGTATTTT. Protein sequence: CASSQAHPGPDTQYF.

This clonotype has more than one count but fewer than ten. The rearrangement joins TRBV7-9 to TRBJ1-5, with D unresolved. V shed 4 bases and J shed 0 bases, with 10 bases lying between them. The CDR3 contains 15 residues. Germline V gene lookup returns CDR1 SEHNR and CDR2 FQNEAQ (reference sequence). The CDR3 is CASSSGDYSNQPQHF. CDR3 coding DNA: TGTGCCAGCAGCTCAGGAGATTATAGCAATCAGCCCCAGCATTTT.

Worth noting for this clonotype: One junction end disagrees with the germline gene, perhaps due to a read error. This rearrangement joins TRBV20-1 to TRBJ1-2; 8 bases match TRBD1. The CDR3 covers 14 residues. Germline V gene sequence: CDR1 DFQATT, CDR2 SNEGSKA (reference sequence). CDR3 sequence: CSARDTRGPLLLAF. The CDR3 DNA sequence: TGCAGTGCTAGAGATACCAGGGGGCCCCTTCTACTTGCCTTC.

This chain connects TRBV11-2 to TRBJ2-3; D possibly corresponds to TRBD1 (5 bases). This CDR3 region has 13 residues. Trimming pared 4 bases from V and 8 bases from J, leaving 13 bases between. The germline V gene has CDR1 SGHAT and CDR2 FQNNGV. The CDR3: CASSSPGMGTQYF. CDR3 nucleotides: TGTGCCAGCAGCTCACCAGGGATGGGTACGCAGTATTTT.